The rows below give T cell receptor beta chains drawn from one sample of a study of cytomegalovirus exposure and HLA in healthy donors. The table came from immunoSEQ multiplex PCR; TCRdb's copy has only in-frame clones and leaves some out. Among 83,000 or so clones listed, about three quarters were seen once. What was sequenced was PBMCs. These receptors all stem from a female donor in good health and CMV-seronegative. CDR3s include the opening cysteine and the closing phenylalanine or tryptophan. Fields, in order: J gene, V gene, clone size, D gene, CDR3 protein, CDR3 DNA. D genes are given only for firm matches. Clone size appears in some rows only: once, few, many, or a class for an expanded clone.

TRBJ2-2,TRBV25-1,.,TRBD2,CASSGRLAGGGNTGELFF,TGTGCCAGCAGTGGTAGACTAGCGGGAGGCGGGAACACCGGGGAGCTGTTTTTT
TRBJ2-5,TRBV19,.,TRBD2,CASSPVASGGETQYF,TGTGCCAGTAGTCCCGTGGCTAGCGGGGGAGAGACCCAGTACTTC
TRBJ1-1,TRBV28,once,.,CASIFSGRGKAFF,TGTGCCAGCATCTTCAGCGGGCGGGGGAAAGCTTTCTTT
TRBJ2-2,TRBV5-6,.,TRBD2,CASSLASGIFTGELFF,TGTGCCAGCAGCTTGGCCAGCGGGATCTTCACCGGGGAGCTGTTTTTT
TRBJ1-3,TRBV6-1,.,.,CASSEHTGNAGNTIYF,TGTGCCAGCAGTGAGCACACGGGGAACGCTGGAAACACCATATATTTT
TRBJ1-5,TRBV5-1,few,TRBD1,CASSLEGARGQPQHF,TGCGCCAGCAGCTTGGAGGGGGCGAGGGGTCAGCCCCAGCATTTT
TRBJ2-1,TRBV7-2,.,.,CASSLEGLSSYNEQFF,TGTGCCAGCAGCTTAGAGGGGCTAAGCTCCTACAATGAGCAGTTCTTC
TRBJ1-2,TRBV6-1,.,.,CASSELLSGVGGRYGYTF,TGTGCCAGCAGTGAACTACTATCGGGGGTTGGAGGGCGCTATGGCTACACCTTC
TRBJ1-2,TRBV9,.,.,CASSGRDTDNYGYTF,TGTGCCAGCAGCGGCCGGGACACCGATAACTATGGCTACACCTTC
TRBJ2-1,TRBV25-1,.,TRBD2,CASSLGLAPNNEQFF,TGTGCCAGCAGTCTGGGACTAGCGCCCAACAATGAGCAGTTCTTC
TRBJ1-5,TRBV5-6,few,TRBD1,CASSSDRENQPQHF,TGTGCCAGCAGCTCTGACAGGGAAAATCAGCCCCAGCATTTT
TRBJ2-2,TRBV29-1,.,TRBD1,CSVSDRAGPNTGELFF,TGCAGCGTCTCGGACAGGGCAGGTCCGAACACCGGGGAGCTGTTTTTT
TRBJ2-1,TRBV5-1,.,.,CASSLGGGYNEQFF,TGCGCCAGCAGCTTGGGAGGGGGCTACAATGAGCAGTTCTTC
TRBJ1-1,TRBV9,.,TRBD1,CASSPSGTGVTEAFF,TGTGCCAGCAGCCCTAGCGGGACAGGGGTCACTGAAGCTTTCTTT
TRBJ2-5,TRBV2,once,.,CASRALTGQETQYF,TGTGCCAGCAGGGCCCTGACAGGACAAGAGACCCAGTACTTC
TRBJ1-2,TRBV6-6,.,.,CASSNIRDTHYGYTF,TGTGCCAGCAGTAACATCAGGGACACCCACTATGGCTACACCTTC
TRBJ2-1,TRBV27,.,TRBD2,CASTPLAGFGNEQFF,TGTGCCAGCACCCCACTAGCGGGGTTCGGCAATGAGCAGTTCTTC
TRBJ1-6,TRBV25-1,.,.,CASSSAGGASDSPLHF,TGTGCCAGCAGTTCTGCGGGGGGGGCCTCGGATTCACCCCTCCACTTT
TRBJ1-5,TRBV7-8,.,.,CASSFWTGEGNQPQHF,TGTGCCAGCAGCTTCTGGACTGGGGAAGGCAATCAGCCCCAGCATTTT
TRBJ2-6,TRBV9,once,TRBD1,CASSPNRGRGANVLTF,TGTGCCAGCAGCCCTAACAGGGGGCGTGGGGCCAACGTCCTGACTTTC
TRBJ1-5,TRBV28,few,TRBD1,CAGQGRWGNQPQHF,TGTGCCGGACAGGGGAGGTGGGGCAATCAGCCCCAGCATTTT
TRBJ2-4,TRBV6-5,.,TRBD1,CASRRDRDGNIQYF,TGTGCCAGCAGGAGAGACAGGGACGGGAACATTCAGTACTTC
TRBJ2-7,TRBV4-1,.,TRBD2,CASSQGGTSGRADTYEQYF,TGCGCCAGCAGCCAAGGGGGAACTAGCGGGAGGGCCGATACCTACGAGCAGTACTTC
TRBJ1-4,TRBV4-1,few,.,CASSQDRGTRNEKLFF,TGCGCCAGCAGCCAAGATCGGGGTACAAGAAATGAAAAACTGTTTTTT
TRBJ1-3,TRBV30,.,.,CAWTNSGNTIYF,TGTGCCTGGACAAACTCTGGAAACACCATATATTTT
TRBJ2-7,TRBV5-1,.,.,CASSLAGQGYEQYF,TGCGCCAGCAGCTTGGCCGGGCAGGGCTACGAGCAGTACTTC
TRBJ2-1,TRBV28,.,TRBD1,CASTGQPYNEQFF,TGTGCCAGCACGGGACAGCCCTACAATGAGCAGTTCTTC
TRBJ1-2,TRBV19,once,.,CASRADYGYTF,TGTGCCAGTAGAGCTGACTATGGCTACACCTTC
TRBJ2-1,TRBV9,.,TRBD1,CASSVGGTGAYNEQFF,TGTGCCAGCAGCGTAGGTGGTACAGGGGCTTACAATGAGCAGTTCTTC
TRBJ1-1,TRBV19,.,TRBD1,CASSLDRTNEAFF,TGTGCCAGTAGCTTGGACAGGACAAATGAAGCTTTCTTT
TRBJ2-7,TRBV6-1,.,.,CASSEARHGSYEQYF,TGTGCCAGCAGTGAAGCGAGACACGGATCCTACGAGCAGTACTTC
TRBJ2-1,TRBV6-5,.,.,CASSFPSSYNEQFF,TGTGCCAGCAGTTTTCCGAGCTCCTACAATGAGCAGTTCTTC
TRBJ1-3,TRBV5-1,once,TRBD1,CASSRDSYSGNTIYF,TGCGCCAGCAGCCGGGACAGTTACTCTGGAAACACCATATATTTT
TRBJ1-1,TRBV27,.,.,CASSFSRVSTEAFF,TGTGCCAGCAGTTTTAGCAGGGTATCCACTGAAGCTTTCTTT
TRBJ1-1,TRBV5-5,.,TRBD1,CASSFEQGAPYTEAFF,TGTGCCAGCAGCTTCGAACAGGGGGCTCCCTACACTGAAGCTTTCTTT
TRBJ2-7,TRBV6-1,.,.,CASSEGVVGPYEQYF,TGTGCCAGCAGTGAAGGGGTCGTGGGGCCATACGAGCAGTACTTC
TRBJ2-1,TRBV6-5,.,.,CASSYSPSPYNEQFF,TGTGCCAGCAGTTACTCTCCTTCCCCCTACAATGAGCAGTTCTTC
TRBJ2-7,TRBV4-1,.,TRBD2,CASSQLTSEEYEQYF,TGCGCCAGCAGCCAGCTAACTAGCGAGGAATACGAGCAGTACTTC
TRBJ2-1,TRBV27,once,.,CASSFAGPFNEQFF,TGTGCCAGCAGTTTCGCGGGGCCCTTCAATGAGCAGTTCTTC
TRBJ2-5,TRBV7-8,.,.,CASSSNSRALQETQYF,TGTGCCAGCAGCTCCAACTCCAGGGCCTTACAAGAGACCCAGTACTTC
TRBJ1-6,TRBV7-3,few,TRBD1,CASSWTGGGNSPLHF,TGTGCCAGCAGCTGGACAGGGGGCGGTAATTCACCCCTCCACTTT
TRBJ2-7,TRBV28,once,.,CASSTVDSRYEQYF,TGTGCCAGCAGTACCGTTGACAGTAGGTACGAGCAGTACTTC
TRBJ1-1,TRBV10-3,once,.,CAISENLGTEAFF,TGTGCCATCAGTGAGAATCTAGGAACTGAAGCTTTCTTT
TRBJ2-7,TRBV30,.,.,CAWSAQASEQYF,TGTGCCTGGAGTGCCCAAGCCTCCGAGCAGTACTTC
TRBJ2-7,TRBV20-1,.,.,CSASTGYEQYF,TGCAGTGCTAGTACAGGCTACGAGCAGTACTTC
TRBJ1-1,TRBV27,.,TRBD1,CASSSLQGVTEAFF,TGTGCCAGCAGTTCACTACAGGGGGTGACTGAAGCTTTCTTT